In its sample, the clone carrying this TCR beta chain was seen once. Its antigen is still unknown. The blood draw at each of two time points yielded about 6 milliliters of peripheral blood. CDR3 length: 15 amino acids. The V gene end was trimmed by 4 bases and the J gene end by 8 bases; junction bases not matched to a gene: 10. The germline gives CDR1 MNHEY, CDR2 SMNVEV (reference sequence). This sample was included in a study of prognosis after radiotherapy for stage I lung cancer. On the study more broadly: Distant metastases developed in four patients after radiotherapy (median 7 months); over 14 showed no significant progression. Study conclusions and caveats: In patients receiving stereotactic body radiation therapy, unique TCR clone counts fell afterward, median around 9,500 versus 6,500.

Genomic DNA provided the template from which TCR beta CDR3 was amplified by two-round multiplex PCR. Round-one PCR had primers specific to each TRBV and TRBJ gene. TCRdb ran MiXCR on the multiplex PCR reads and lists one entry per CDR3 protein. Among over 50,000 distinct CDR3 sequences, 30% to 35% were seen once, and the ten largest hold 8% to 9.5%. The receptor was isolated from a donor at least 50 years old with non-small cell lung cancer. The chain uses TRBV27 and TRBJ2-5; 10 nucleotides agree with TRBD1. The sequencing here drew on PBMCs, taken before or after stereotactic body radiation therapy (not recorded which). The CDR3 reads CASSSVTGGVDTQYF. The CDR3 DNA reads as TGTGCCAGCAGTTCTGTGACAGGGGGCGTTGATACCCAGTACTTC.